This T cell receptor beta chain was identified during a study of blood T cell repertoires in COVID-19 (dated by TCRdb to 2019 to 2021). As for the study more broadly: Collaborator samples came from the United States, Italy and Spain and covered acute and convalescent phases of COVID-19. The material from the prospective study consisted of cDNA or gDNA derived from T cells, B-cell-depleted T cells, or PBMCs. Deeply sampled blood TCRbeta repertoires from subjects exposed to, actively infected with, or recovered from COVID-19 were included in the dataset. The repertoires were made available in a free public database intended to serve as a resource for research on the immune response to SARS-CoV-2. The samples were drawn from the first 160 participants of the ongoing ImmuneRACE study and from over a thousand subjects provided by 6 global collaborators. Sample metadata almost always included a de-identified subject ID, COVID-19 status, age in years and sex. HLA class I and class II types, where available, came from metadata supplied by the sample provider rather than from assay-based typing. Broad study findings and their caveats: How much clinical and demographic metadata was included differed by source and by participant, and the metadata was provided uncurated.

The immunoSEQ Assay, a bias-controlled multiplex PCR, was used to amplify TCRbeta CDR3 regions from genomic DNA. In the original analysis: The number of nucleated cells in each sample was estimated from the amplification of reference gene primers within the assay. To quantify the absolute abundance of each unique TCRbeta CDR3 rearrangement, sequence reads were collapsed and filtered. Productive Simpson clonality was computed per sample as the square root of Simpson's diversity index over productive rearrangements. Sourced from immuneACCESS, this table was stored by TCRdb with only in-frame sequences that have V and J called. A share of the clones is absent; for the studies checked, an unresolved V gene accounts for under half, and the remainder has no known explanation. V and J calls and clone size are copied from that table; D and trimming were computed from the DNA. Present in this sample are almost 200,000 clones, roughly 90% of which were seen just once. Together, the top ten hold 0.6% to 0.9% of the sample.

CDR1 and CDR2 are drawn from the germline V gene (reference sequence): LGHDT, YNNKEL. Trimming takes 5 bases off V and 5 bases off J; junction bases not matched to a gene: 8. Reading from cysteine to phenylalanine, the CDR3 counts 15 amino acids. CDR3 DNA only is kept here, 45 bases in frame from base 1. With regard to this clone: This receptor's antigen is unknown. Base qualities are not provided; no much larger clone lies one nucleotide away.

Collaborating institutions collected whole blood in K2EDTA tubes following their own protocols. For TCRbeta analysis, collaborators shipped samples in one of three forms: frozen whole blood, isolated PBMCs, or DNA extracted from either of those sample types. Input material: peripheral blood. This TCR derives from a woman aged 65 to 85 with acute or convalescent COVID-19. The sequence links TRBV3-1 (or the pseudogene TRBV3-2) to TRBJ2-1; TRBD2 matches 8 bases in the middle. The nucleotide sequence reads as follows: TGTGCCAGCAGCGCCTCCGGGACTAGTAACAATGAGCAGTTCTTC. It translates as CASSASGTSNNEQFF.